This T cell receptor (beta chain) was captured by sequencing in a study of CD8 T cells in ankylosing spondylitis. Study results and caveats: Characteristic of ankylosing spondylitis blood, it appeared, was a TCR beta motif comprising several highly homologous variants. Researchers reportedly found disease-linked clones significantly enriched in matched ankylosing spondylitis synovial fluid. Researchers report that disease-linked clones proved CD8+ and relatively rare in peripheral blood.

TCRdb analysed the 5' RACE reads with MiXCR anew, one entry per CDR3 protein. The sample holds approximately 260,000 distinct CDR3 sequences; about a sixth are singletons and the top ten take approximately 32%. Concerning this clonotype: Its target is unknown.

The CDR3 loop spans 13 amino acids. Trimming stripped 2 bases from V and 2 bases from J, with 6 bases between. Germline assignment: CDR1 SEHNR and CDR2 FQNEAQ (reference sequence). The V call is TRBV7-9, the J call TRBJ2-5; D call uncertain. Sequenced: blood, either unsorted or a sorted T cell fraction (not recorded which). The receptor's source is a male donor with ankylosing spondylitis or in good health (not recorded which). The CDR3 coding sequence is TGTGCCAGCAGCTTACGCAGTCAAGAGACCCAGTACTTC. Amino acids: CASSLRSQETQYF.